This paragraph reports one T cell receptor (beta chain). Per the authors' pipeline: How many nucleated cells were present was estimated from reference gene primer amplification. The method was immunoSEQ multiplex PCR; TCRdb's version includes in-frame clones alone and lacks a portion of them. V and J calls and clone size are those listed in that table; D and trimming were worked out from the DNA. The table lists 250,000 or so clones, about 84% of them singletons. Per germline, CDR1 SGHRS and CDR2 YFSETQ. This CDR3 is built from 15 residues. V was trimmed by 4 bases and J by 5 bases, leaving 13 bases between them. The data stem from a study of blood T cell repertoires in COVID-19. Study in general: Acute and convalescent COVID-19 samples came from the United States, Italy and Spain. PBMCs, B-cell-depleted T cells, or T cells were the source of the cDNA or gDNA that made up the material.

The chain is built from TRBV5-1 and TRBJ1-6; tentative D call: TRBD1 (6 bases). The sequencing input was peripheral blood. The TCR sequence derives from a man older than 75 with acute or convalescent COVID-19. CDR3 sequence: CASSISGQNNSPLHF. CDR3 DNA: TGCGCCAGCAGCATATCCGGACAGAATAATTCACCCCTCCACTTT.